This T cell receptor (beta chain) was sequenced in a study of OX40 agonist ivuxolimab in advanced cancers. Whole-study context: Participants averaged roughly 57 years of age (range about 23 to 79) and were around 80% male. Under the entry rules, prior anti-PD-1, anti-PD-L1 or anti-CTLA-4 therapy was allowed, and roughly 43% had some.

General observations from the study: There were also nonresponders showing low normalized T-cell clonal expansion.

In the case of this clone: The antigen is not known.

The protocol was immunoSEQ multiplex PCR, while the TCRdb copy is restricted to in-frame clones and leaves out a portion. The table lists nearly 55,000 clones, roughly 81% of them singletons, with around 1.3% in the top ten. The CDR3 spans 15 residues. V was cut by 11 bases and J by 2 bases, with 21 bases left in between. Germline-derived CDR1 and CDR2 are ENHRY and SYGVKD. The V and J genes are TRBV10-3 and TRBJ1-2; D might be TRBD1 (6 bases). Material: CD4+ or CD8+ T cells sorted from blood, obtained in a trial of the OX40 agonist ivuxolimab. The source is an adult with an advanced solid tumor such as melanoma, head and neck, liver or kidney cancer. The DNA of the CDR3 is TGTGCCTCAGGGGAAAGGCAAGTAGTCAACTATGGCTACACCTTC. Translation gives CASGERQVVNYGYTF.